This T cell receptor (beta chain) was obtained from a study of beta chain features in type 1 diabetes (dated by TCRdb to the late 2010s). About the investigation overall: Mean age, gender distribution, total cell number and subset yield did not differ between patients and healthy donors. A total of 100 million to 110 million sorted cells were examined across all samples, and a strong correlation was observed between cell number per subset and RNA yield. In the study, recently diagnosed type 1 diabetes patients and matched healthy donors were compared on the TCRB repertoires of their sorted circulating CD4+ T cell subsets. Naive and central memory subsets were obtained from all 30 or so donors, but regulatory and stem cell-like memory subsets were isolated from only 8 patients and roughly eight healthy donors. The investigation overall reported the following: Shorter templates might have been favored by PCR, but patient and control samples were amplified and corrected together, so both groups would have been affected equally by any skew. Only small numbers of individuals were included in the HLA sub-analyses, which left unresolved whether HLA type had any influence on TCRB rearrangement. Because cDNA was sequenced instead of genomic DNA, activated cells with high expression could be over-represented, although the groups did not differ in activation or CD3 levels. Naive, central memory and regulatory TCRB repertoires appeared to be more similar among patients than among healthy donors. Type 1 diabetes patients showed a moderate but significant shortening of TCRB CDR3 length in all four CD4+ subsets. At VDJ recombination sites, patients with type 1 diabetes made fewer insertions and deleted more nucleotides, a pattern implying thymic rearrangement abnormalities.

All of the isolated RNA was reverse transcribed with the High Capacity cDNA Reverse Transcription Kit, so expressed TCRB transcripts were sequenced. Deep immunoSEQ sequencing was performed on naive, central memory and regulatory T cell samples, with an average of around 3.5 million total reads per sample. Sorted cells were lysed in RLT buffer, and RNA was extracted using DNase-treated RNeasy Micro or Mini kits according to cell number. To prevent cross-contamination, each cell subset was processed individually, whereas patient and healthy donor samples were processed jointly. The immunoSEQ multiplex PCR was used to amplify TCRB sequences from cDNA, generating 87-bp fragments that spanned the CDR3 region. Amplicons were sequenced on the Illumina HiSeq platform. The authors processed their data as follows. Synthetic template baselines were used to correct PCR bias computationally, reads within Hamming distance 2 were collapsed, and singletons that could not be merged were discarded. By aligning reads against IMGT, V, D and J genes, CDR3 length, and insertions or deletions at six rearrangement sites were assigned. Within each subset, clonotype counts were normalized to the number of sorted cells before true diversity and Gini coefficients were calculated with the tcR R package. Repertoire sharing was quantified using the overlap coefficient calculated on TCRB nucleotide sequences. Out-of-frame TCRB sequences from naive cells were analyzed to stand in for the pre-selection repertoire. Entries here come from immuneACCESS through TCRdb and include only in-frame sequences with V and J called. Some clones fail to appear in such tables; in the studies checked, an unresolved V gene covers under half of the shortfall, and the cause of the remainder is unknown. V and J calls and clone size follow that table, whereas D and trimming were derived from the DNA. Within this sample are about 930,000 clones, with roughly 15% of them counted one time only. The ten biggest clones cover about 0.025% of the sample.

On this clone: The target of this receptor is not known. Per-nucleotide qualities are absent, and no much larger clonotype sits a single base away.

Each donor gave one peripheral blood draw, roughly 120 mL on average, collected into heparinised tubes. A BD FACSAria II and a panel including CD45RO, CCR7, CD25, CD127, CD95 and CD27 were used to sort naive, central memory, regulatory and stem cell-like memory CD4+ T cells. All sorted populations exceeded 95% purity. Right away, PBMCs were isolated by Lymphoprep density gradient centrifugation and were stained directly, with no culture step. So that batch effects would be minimized, each experiment stained and sorted samples in pairs, pairing one healthy donor with one patient. Measured from the cysteine to the phenylalanine, the CDR3 is 13 residues long. Kept here is only the CDR3 DNA, which spans 39 bases and is read in frame from base 1. CDR1 and CDR2, per the germline V gene, are SGHRS and YFSETQ. The V and J ends are trimmed by 4 bases and 1 base, leaving 5 bases between them.

Sequenced input: naive CD4+ T cells from blood. The cell subset or site label, as the study defines it: true naive CD4+ T cells. The chain was built from TRBV5-1 and TRBJ2-2, with no confidently assigned D gene. This clonotype was obtained from a woman aged 18-29 years in good health. The CDR3 sequence is CASSGGNTGELFF. The nucleotides read TGCGCCAGCAGCGGCGGGAACACCGGGGAGCTGTTTTTT. Beyond the CDR3, the reference TRBV5-1 and TRBJ2-2 genes provide the residues; the full variable domain reads: KAGVTQTPRYLIKTRGQQVTLSCSPISGHRSVSWYQQTPGQGLQFLFEYFSETQRNKGNFPGRFSGRQFSNSRSEMNVSTLELGDSALYLCASSGGNTGELFFGEGSRLTVL.